The present entry profiles one T cell receptor (beta chain) with its context. This sample stems from a study of blood T cell repertoires in COVID-19. Study information: Researchers got acute and convalescent COVID-19 samples from the United States, Italy and Spain. T cells, B-cell-depleted T cells, or PBMCs provided the cDNA or gDNA that served as material.

Assay used: immunoSEQ multiplex PCR; TCRdb lists only in-frame clones, some missing. The sample comprises about 87,000 clones, over 75% of which are singletons, and roughly 11% rests with the top ten. Germline CDR1 SNHLY, CDR2 FYNNEI. The V gene end was trimmed by 6 bases and the J gene end by 3 bases; junction bases not matched to a gene: 3. CDR3 length equals 13 residues. The rearrangement links TRBV2 to TRBJ1-1, with 8 bases matching TRBD1. The specimen sequenced was peripheral blood. The receptor's source is a man older than 75 with acute or convalescent COVID-19. The CDR3 nucleotides read TGTGCCAGCAGCAGGGGGCGATACACTGAAGCTTTCTTT. Amino acid sequence: CASSRGRYTEAFF.